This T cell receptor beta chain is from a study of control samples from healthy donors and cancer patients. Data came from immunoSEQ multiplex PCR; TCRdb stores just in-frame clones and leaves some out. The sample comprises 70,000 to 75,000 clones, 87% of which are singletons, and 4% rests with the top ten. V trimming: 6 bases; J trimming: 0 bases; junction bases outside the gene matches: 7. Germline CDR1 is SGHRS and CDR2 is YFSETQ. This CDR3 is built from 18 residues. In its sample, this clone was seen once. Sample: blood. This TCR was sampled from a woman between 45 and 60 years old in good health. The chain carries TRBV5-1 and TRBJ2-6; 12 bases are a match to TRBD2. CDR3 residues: CASTRKTSGSSGANVLTF. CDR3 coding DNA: TGCGCCAGCACGAGGAAGACTAGCGGGAGCTCTGGGGCCAACGTCCTGACTTTC.